This T cell receptor (beta chain) derives from a study of OX40 agonist ivuxolimab in advanced cancers. Study summary: A partial response was reached by three patients: one with hepatocellular carcinoma and two with cutaneous melanoma. Regarding the study as a whole: Specificity for antigen went undetermined in the expanded peripheral T cells. Among T cells, CD8+ cells averaged more expanded clones than CD4+ cells.

Generated by immunoSEQ multiplex PCR, the TCRdb table keeps only in-frame clones and is missing some. This table has 65,000 to 100,000 clones, almost 90% appearing once. Concerning this clone: Its antigen is unidentified.

Germline V gene data show CDR1 as SGHAT and CDR2 as FQNNGV. V shed 1 base and J shed 6 bases, with 7 bases lying between them. CDR3 length: 13 residues. Sequenced here: CD4+ or CD8+ T cells sorted from blood, sampled in a trial of the OX40 agonist ivuxolimab. V and J are TRBV11-2 and TRBJ2-1; D gene unclear. This clonotype was sampled from an adult with an advanced solid tumor such as melanoma, head and neck, liver or kidney cancer. CDR3 loop: CASSLGQPNEQFF. The CDR3 nucleotides read TGTGCCAGCAGCTTAGGGCAGCCCAATGAGCAGTTCTTC.